This T cell receptor (beta chain) was recovered during a study of T-cell reconstitution after alpha-beta-depleted transplantation in children. Findings and caveats of the study: One year after transplant, T-cell counts and diversity came mostly from newly produced T cells. The high TCRbeta diversity at day 60 in some patients came from surviving recipient T cells and thymic progenitors. Reports say that about two months after transplant, the alpha-beta T cells came out of several hundred graft clones that had expanded.

This clonotype was counted many times. Its antigen remains unknown. With 6 bases removed from V and 11 bases from J, the gap between germline ends came to 13 bases. This CDR3 is 10 amino acids long. Germline CDR1 SQVTM, CDR2 ANQGSEA. The authors prepared the TCRbeta library with unique molecular identifiers. TCRdb re-called the PCR reads through MiXCR, storing one row per CDR3 protein. The data show 600,000 to 700,000 distinct CDR3 sequences, with around 13% seen just once and roughly 0.77% held by the top ten. The rearrangement joins TRBV29-1 to TRBJ1-1; the D is unclear. This TCR derives from a girl aged 2-10 years with congenital amegakaryocytic thrombocytopenia, due to receive a stem cell transplant. This specimen consisted of PBMCs, obtained before TCRalphabeta/CD19-depleted stem cell transplant. The CDR3 bases are TGCAGCGTGCGGGAACGGTGGGCTTTCTTT. Residues: CSVRERWAFF.